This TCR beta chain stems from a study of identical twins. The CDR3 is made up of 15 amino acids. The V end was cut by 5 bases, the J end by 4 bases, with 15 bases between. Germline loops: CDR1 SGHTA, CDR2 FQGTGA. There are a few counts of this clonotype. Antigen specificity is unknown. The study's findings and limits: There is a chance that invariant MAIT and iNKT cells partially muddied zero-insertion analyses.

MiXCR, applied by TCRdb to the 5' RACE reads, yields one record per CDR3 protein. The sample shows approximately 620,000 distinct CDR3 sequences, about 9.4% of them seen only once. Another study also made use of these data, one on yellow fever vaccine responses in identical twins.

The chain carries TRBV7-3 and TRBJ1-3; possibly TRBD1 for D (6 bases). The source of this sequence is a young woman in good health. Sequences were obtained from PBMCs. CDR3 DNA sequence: TGTGCCAGCAGCGAGGGGCCAGGGGCGGGAAACACCATATATTTT. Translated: CASSEGPGAGNTIYF. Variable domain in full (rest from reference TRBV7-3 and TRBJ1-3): GAGVSQTPSNKVTEKGKYVELRCDPISGHTALYWYRQSLGQGPEFLIYFQGTGAADDSGLPNDRFFAVRPEGSVSTLKIQRTERGDSAVYLCASSEGPGAGNTIYFGEGSWLTVV.